This is a list of T cell receptor beta chains from one sample in a study of blood T cell repertoires in COVID-19. The method was immunoSEQ multiplex PCR; TCRdb's version includes in-frame clones alone and lacks a portion of them. Among around 170,000 clones, about 86% were seen once, and the ten largest hold 2.5% to 3.5%. The sample consisted of peripheral blood. The receptors stem from a woman aged 25 to 39 with active or convalescent COVID-19. CDR3s include the opening cysteine and the closing phenylalanine or tryptophan. The order of the fields is J gene, D gene, V gene, clone size, CDR3 protein, CDR3 DNA. A D gene is named only where the DNA matches it firmly. Size values are once, few and many counts, or a class for expanded clones, and some rows have none.

J gene: TRBJ2-1
D gene: TRBD2
V gene: TRBV19
clone size: NA
CDR3 protein: CASRVTSGYSYNEQFF
CDR3 DNA: TGTGCCAGTAGAGTAACTAGCGGGTATTCCTACAATGAGCAGTTCTTC

J gene: TRBJ1-2
D gene: NA
V gene: TRBV5-4
clone size: NA
CDR3 protein: CASSFPQGSGYTF
CDR3 DNA: TGTGCCAGCAGCTTTCCGCAGGGTTCTGGCTACACCTTC

J gene: TRBJ1-6
D gene: NA
V gene: TRBV27
clone size: few
CDR3 protein: CASSSVGEAYNSPLHF
CDR3 DNA: TGTGCCAGCAGTTCGGTCGGGGAGGCCTATAATTCACCCCTCCACTTT

J gene: TRBJ2-7
D gene: NA
V gene: TRBV7-7
clone size: NA
CDR3 protein: CASSLAAGAEDEQYF
CDR3 DNA: TGTGCTAGCAGCTTAGCTGCGGGGGCTGAAGACGAGCAGTACTTC

J gene: TRBJ2-1
D gene: TRBD1
V gene: TRBV28
clone size: NA
CDR3 protein: CASSLRTGQLFF
CDR3 DNA: TGTGCCAGCAGTTTACGAACGGGACAGCTGTTCTTC

J gene: TRBJ2-7
D gene: TRBD1
V gene: TRBV5-6
clone size: NA
CDR3 protein: CASSLGGQLYSYEQYF
CDR3 DNA: TGTGCCAGCAGCTTGGGGGGACAGCTCTACTCCTACGAGCAGTACTTC

J gene: TRBJ2-1
D gene: TRBD1
V gene: TRBV2
clone size: NA
CDR3 protein: CASSERDSYNEQFF
CDR3 DNA: TGTGCCAGCAGTGAAAGGGACAGCTACAATGAGCAGTTCTTC

J gene: TRBJ1-1
D gene: TRBD1
V gene: TRBV6-5
clone size: NA
CDR3 protein: CASSYTDHRGNTEAFF
CDR3 DNA: TGTGCCAGCAGTTACACGGACCACAGGGGGAACACTGAAGCTTTCTTT

J gene: TRBJ2-7
D gene: TRBD1
V gene: TRBV2
clone size: NA
CDR3 protein: CASSGDRSQAKQYF
CDR3 DNA: TGTGCCAGCAGTGGGGACAGGTCCCAGGCCAAGCAGTACTTC

J gene: TRBJ1-2
D gene: NA
V gene: TRBV9
clone size: NA
CDR3 protein: CASSRDSPQEGYTF
CDR3 DNA: TGTGCCAGCAGCCGGGACTCACCCCAGGAGGGCTACACCTTC

J gene: TRBJ2-5
D gene: NA
V gene: TRBV19
clone size: NA
CDR3 protein: CASSNGGLETQYF
CDR3 DNA: TGTGCCAGTAGCAATGGGGGCCTAGAGACCCAGTACTTC

J gene: TRBJ2-7
D gene: TRBD2
V gene: TRBV16
clone size: NA
CDR3 protein: CASSRTSGVGLEQYF
CDR3 DNA: TGTGCCAGCAGCCGGACTAGCGGAGTTGGTCTCGAGCAGTACTTC

J gene: TRBJ1-2
D gene: NA
V gene: TRBV7-9
clone size: NA
CDR3 protein: CASSLDGGLYGYTF
CDR3 DNA: TGTGCCAGCAGCTTAGACGGAGGCCTCTATGGCTACACCTTC

J gene: TRBJ2-5
D gene: TRBD2
V gene: TRBV10-2
clone size: NA
CDR3 protein: CASHEVGGRVETQYF
CDR3 DNA: TGCGCCAGCCACGAAGTTGGCGGGAGAGTAGAGACCCAGTACTTC

J gene: TRBJ1-3
D gene: TRBD1
V gene: TRBV28
clone size: NA
CDR3 protein: CASGTGAGNTIYF
CDR3 DNA: TGTGCCAGCGGGACAGGGGCTGGAAACACCATATATTTT

J gene: TRBJ2-5
D gene: NA
V gene: TRBV11-3
clone size: NA
CDR3 protein: CASSLASGVETQYF
CDR3 DNA: TGTGCCAGCAGCTTAGCTTCAGGGGTAGAGACCCAGTACTTC

J gene: TRBJ1-2
D gene: NA
V gene: TRBV6-6
clone size: NA
CDR3 protein: CASSILTGYGYTF
CDR3 DNA: TGTGCCAGCAGCATCTTAACGGGATATGGCTACACCTTC

J gene: TRBJ1-4
D gene: NA
V gene: TRBV2
clone size: once
CDR3 protein: CASSGYRATNEKLFF
CDR3 DNA: TGTGCCAGCAGTGGATACAGAGCAACTAATGAAAAACTGTTTTTT

J gene: TRBJ1-5
D gene: NA
V gene: TRBV30
clone size: NA
CDR3 protein: CAWSITPNQPQHF
CDR3 DNA: TGTGCCTGGTCCATTACTCCCAATCAGCCCCAGCATTTT

J gene: TRBJ2-5
D gene: TRBD2
V gene: TRBV6-1
clone size: NA
CDR3 protein: CASSWGLAGETQYF
CDR3 DNA: TGTGCCAGCAGTTGGGGACTAGCGGGGGAGACCCAGTACTTC

J gene: TRBJ2-7
D gene: NA
V gene: TRBV7-9
clone size: once
CDR3 protein: CASSLEAGKEYF
CDR3 DNA: TGTGCCAGCAGCTTAGAGGCGGGGAAGGAGTACTTC

J gene: TRBJ2-3
D gene: TRBD2
V gene: TRBV10-2
clone size: NA
CDR3 protein: CASQRGGASTDTQYF
CDR3 DNA: TGCGCCAGCCAACGGGGGGGAGCTAGCACAGATACGCAGTATTTT